The rows below give T cell receptor beta chains drawn from one sample of a study of T cell responses to AZD1222 COVID-19 vaccine. The data were produced by immunoSEQ multiplex PCR, yet TCRdb's version contains in-frame clones alone and is incomplete. Of around 100,000 clones in the sample, 70% to 90% are singletons; the top ten hold 19%. The input for sequencing was peripheral blood, taken on day 0 of AZD1222 vaccination. The receptors originated from an adult in good health. Each CDR3 is given with its conserved first and last residue. D genes are given only for firm matches. Not all rows give a size; the values are once, few, many and, for expanded clones, a class.

>-|TRBJ2-7|TRBV5-6|once
CASTIGARVYEQYF
TGTGCCAGCACCATTGGGGCAAGGGTCTACGAGCAGTACTTC
>-|TRBJ2-7|TRBV28|-
CASSDSTGATYEQYF
TGTGCCAGCAGTGATTCGACAGGAGCTACCTACGAGCAGTACTTC
>TRBD1|TRBJ1-1|TRBV6-5|-
CASSYSGQGGTEAFF
TGTGCCAGCAGTTACTCGGGACAGGGGGGCACTGAAGCTTTCTTT
>TRBD1|TRBJ2-5|TRBV9|-
CASSVGQGGGETQYF
TGTGCCAGCAGCGTGGGACAGGGAGGGGGAGAGACCCAGTACTTC
>-|TRBJ1-2|TRBV28|-
CASGPARNYTF
TGTGCCAGCGGCCCGGCAAGGAACTACACCTTC
>-|TRBJ1-1|TRBV7-2|-
CASSFDGGTEAFF
TGTGCCAGCAGCTTCGACGGGGGGACTGAAGCTTTCTTT
>TRBD1|TRBJ1-4|TRBV4-1|once
CASSQANRGVEKLFF
TGCGCCAGCAGCCAAGCCAACAGGGGAGTCGAAAAACTGTTTTTT
>-|TRBJ1-5|TRBV19|once
CASSPWGSSQPQHF
TGTGCCAGTAGCCCATGGGGGAGTAGTCAGCCCCAGCATTTT
>-|TRBJ1-5|TRBV19|-
CASIASHGREQPQHF
TGTGCCAGTATCGCCTCCCATGGCCGCGAACAGCCCCAGCATTTT
>TRBD1|TRBJ2-5|TRBV18|-
CASSRTGGVKTQYF
TGTGCCAGCTCACGTACAGGGGGCGTGAAGACCCAGTACTTC
>-|TRBJ2-2|TRBV6-5|-
CASSFHTGELFF
TGTGCCAGCAGCTTCCACACCGGGGAGCTGTTTTTT
>TRBD2|TRBJ2-1|TRBV6-2/TRBV6-3|-
CASSYPSGGASSYNEQFF
TGTGCCAGCAGTTACCCTAGCGGGGGGGCGAGCTCCTACAATGAGCAGTTCTTC
>-|TRBJ2-5|TRBV11-3|-
CASSRTLEETQYF
TGTGCCAGCAGCCGGACACTAGAAGAGACCCAGTACTTC
>TRBD1|TRBJ2-2|TRBV2|once
CASSGGQGTGELFF
TGTGCCAGCAGTGGTGGACAGGGCACCGGGGAGCTGTTTTTT
>TRBD1|TRBJ1-1|TRBV28|-
CASSLDRVEGAFF
TGTGCCAGCAGTCTGGACAGGGTAGAAGGGGCTTTCTTT
>-|TRBJ1-5|TRBV27|-
CASSMAGEGNQPQHF
TGTGCCAGCAGTATGGCAGGGGAGGGCAACCAGCCCCAGCATTTT
>-|TRBJ1-4|TRBV6-6|-
CASSRPEGMSEKLFF
TGTGCCAGCAGCCGACCCGAGGGGATGTCTGAAAAACTGTTTTTT
>-|TRBJ2-7|TRBV4-1|-
CASSQVVATVEQYF
TGCGCCAGCAGCCAAGTAGTAGCAACTGTCGAGCAGTACTTC
>-|TRBJ2-6|TRBV4-2|many
CASSQGSGSGANVLTF
TGTGCCAGCAGCCAAGGGTCGGGGTCTGGGGCCAACGTCCTGACTTTC
>-|TRBJ2-1|TRBV7-2|-
CASSPGQPNEQFF
TGTGCCAGCAGCCCAGGACAGCCTAATGAGCAGTTCTTC
>-|TRBJ2-2|TRBV7-2|-
CASSLRFGGRSGELFF
TGTGCCAGCAGCTTAAGGTTTGGGGGGCGGAGCGGGGAGCTGTTTTTT
>TRBD1|TRBJ1-5|TRBV2|-
CASSELQGAQPQHF
TGTGCCAGCAGTGAACTACAGGGGGCTCAGCCCCAGCATTTT
>-|TRBJ2-7|TRBV5-1|once
CASSLQASSYEQYF
TGCGCCAGCAGCTTACAGGCGAGCTCCTACGAGCAGTACTTC
>-|TRBJ2-6|TRBV5-5|-
CASSLTTGYRPGANVLTF
TGTGCCAGCAGCTTGACCACAGGGTATCGCCCTGGGGCCAACGTCCTGACTTTC
>-|TRBJ2-4|TRBV2|-
CASSDDPPTGSIQYF
TGTGCCAGCAGTGATGACCCCCCGACCGGGAGCATTCAGTACTTC
>-|TRBJ2-7|TRBV7-7|-
CASSLVGDPEGEQYF
TGTGCTAGCAGCTTAGTAGGGGACCCCGAGGGCGAGCAGTACTTC
>-|TRBJ2-7|TRBV6-2/TRBV6-3|once
CASSFSGVLEQYF
TGTGCCAGCAGTTTTTCGGGGGTTCTGGAGCAGTACTTC
>-|TRBJ1-2|TRBV6-5|-
CASRLDINYGYTF
TGTGCCAGCAGGCTTGACATTAACTATGGCTACACCTTC
>TRBD2|TRBJ2-3|TRBV7-9|-
CASSLELASTDTQYF
TGTGCCAGCAGCTTAGAACTAGCGAGCACAGATACGCAGTATTTT
>-|TRBJ1-4|TRBV9|-
CASSVEGRGGEKLFF
TGTGCCAGCAGCGTAGAGGGGAGGGGAGGTGAAAAACTGTTTTTT
>TRBD1|TRBJ1-4|TRBV28|-
CARMDRGNPKYEKLFF
TGTGCCAGAATGGACAGGGGGAACCCTAAATATGAAAAACTGTTTTTT
>TRBD2|TRBJ2-5|TRBV4-2|-
CASSQNPSGGAETQYF
TGTGCCAGCAGCCAAAATCCTAGCGGGGGGGCTGAGACCCAGTACTTC
>TRBD2|TRBJ2-7|TRBV11-2|-
CASSRLAGGVAYEQYF
TGTGCCAGCAGCCGCCTCGCGGGAGGTGTCGCCTACGAGCAGTACTTC
>-|TRBJ2-7|TRBV28|-
CASSSVQGGAYEQYF
TGTGCCAGCAGTTCGGTTCAGGGAGGCGCCTACGAGCAGTACTTC
>TRBD2|TRBJ2-1|TRBV27|-
CASSPGLWASGRGDEQFF
TGTGCCAGCAGTCCCGGTTTGTGGGCTAGCGGGAGAGGCGATGAGCAGTTCTTC
>-|TRBJ1-1|TRBV18|-
CASSPRLDLDTEAFF
TGTGCCAGCTCACCCCGCCTCGACCTTGACACTGAAGCTTTCTTT
>-|TRBJ1-2|TRBV5-1|-
CASSLRGNYGYTF
TGCGCCAGCAGCTTGCGGGGGAACTATGGCTACACCTTC
>TRBD1|TRBJ1-4|TRBV6-2/TRBV6-3|-
CASSFDRGTGKLFF
TGTGCCAGCAGCTTCGACAGGGGAACTGGAAAACTGTTTTTT
>TRBD1|TRBJ2-5|TRBV7-6|-
CASSQNSRDRGQETQYF
TGTGCCAGCAGCCAAAACTCGCGAGACAGGGGGCAAGAGACCCAGTACTTC
>-|TRBJ2-5|TRBV6-2/TRBV6-3|-
CASSRDLGETQYF
TGTGCCAGCAGTCGGGATCTGGGGGAGACCCAGTACTTC
>-|TRBJ1-3|TRBV3-1/TRBV3-2|-
CASSPLSGNTIYF
TGTGCCAGCAGCCCCCTCTCTGGAAACACCATATATTTT
>-|TRBJ2-1|TRBV14|-
CASSQGVLGKRLF
TGTGCCAGCAGCCAAGGGGTTTTGGGCAAGAGACTCTTC
>-|TRBJ2-3|TRBV15|-
CATSRVPLLDTQYF
TGTGCCACCAGCAGAGTCCCTCTTTTAGATACGCAGTATTTT
>TRBD1|TRBJ2-7|TRBV7-2|-
CASSLAERTGDEQYF
TGTGCCAGCAGCTTAGCGGAAAGGACAGGGGACGAGCAGTACTTC
>-|TRBJ2-1|TRBV14|-
CASSQDPAGEQFF
TGTGCCAGCAGCCAAGACCCCGCTGGTGAGCAGTTCTTC